The present TCR beta chain was sequenced within a study of blood T cell repertoires in COVID-19. Study-level background: Sample material is recorded as cDNA or gDNA derived from T cells, B-cell-depleted T cells, or PBMCs.

V dropped 4 bases and J dropped 9; count of bases not matched to a gene: 14. Germline V gene data show CDR1 as GTSNPN and CDR2 as SVGIG (reference sequence). CDR3 length equals 15 residues. Produced via immunoSEQ multiplex PCR; TCRdb's table is partial and in-frame only. The data show more than 300,000 clones, around 83% seen once. The chain employs TRBV30 and TRBJ2-4, with 8 bases lining up with TRBD2. Sequencing was done on a sample of peripheral blood. The TCR originated in a woman between 50 and 59 years old with acute or convalescent COVID-19. The CDR3 DNA is TGTGCCTGGACCTTCACTAGCGGTGTAAGGGGCATTCAGTACTTC. It codes for CAWTFTSGVRGIQYF.